This TCR beta chain is from a study of shared clonotypes between healthy human individuals. Participating donors were healthy, HIV-negative adults free of recent acute infections or vaccinations. Germline V lookup: CDR1 LNHNV, CDR2 YYDKDF (reference sequence). The CDR3 covers 16 residues. Deletions cut 3 bases from V and 2 bases from J, with 15 bases between. Profiled with immunoSEQ multiplex PCR; TCRdb holds only in-frame clones, not every one. The sample includes roughly 2 million clones, approximately 96% of them seen just once. Sample: naive CD4+ T cells sorted from blood. The subset was: CD45RA+ positively selected. The origin of this receptor is a man younger than 30 in good health. J is TRBJ2-3 and V is TRBV15, with TRBD2 as a possible D gene (6 bases). CDR3: CATSRERDSTTDTQYF. The CDR3 DNA reads as TGTGCCACCAGCAGGGAACGGGACTCTACCACAGATACGCAGTATTTT.